The subject of this entry is one T cell receptor (beta chain). This entry comes from a study of blood T cell repertoires in COVID-19. Authors' processing steps: Reference gene primer amplification yielded estimated nucleated cell counts. Profiling relied on immunoSEQ multiplex PCR, and the TCRdb table lists in-frame clones only, not all of them. The D gene and trimming were derived from the DNA, and the V and J assignments and clone size from that table. The sample has approximately 140,000 clones; roughly nine tenths are singletons. Categorization into cohorts depended on clinical history that participants reported. A COVID-19 case had been met by exposed participants during the 2 weeks before study entry. Germline CDR1 is SEHNR and CDR2 is FQNEAQ (reference sequence). With V trimmed by 5 bases and J by 4 bases, 8 bases remained unmatched. The CDR3 totals 16 residues.

Sample: PBMCs or T cells enriched from blood (not recorded which). The receptor was derived from a middle-aged woman who had been exposed to COVID-19. The chain combines TRBV7-9 with TRBJ2-2; 9 bases are shared with TRBD1. The CDR3 coding sequence is TGTGCCAGCAGCCCTCGGACAGGGGTTGGCACCGGGGAGCTGTTTTTT. This codes for CASSPRTGVGTGELFF.